A selection of T cell receptor beta chains follows, all from one sample in a study of T cells after yellow fever vaccination. Using its own MiXCR run on the 5' RACE reads, TCRdb lists one record per CDR3 protein. The data contain about 360,000 distinct CDR3 sequences, approximately 5.7% of them singletons. Sequenced material: PBMCs, taken 5 days after the yellow fever booster vaccination. These receptors were collected from a young man who received the YFV17D yellow fever vaccine. The CDR3 runs from the conserved cysteine through the conserved F or W. The D gene is left open where the match is weak. Size values are once, few and many counts, or a class for expanded clones, and some rows have none.

clone_size,j_call,d_call,v_call,cdr3_aa,cdr3_nt
few,TRBJ2-1,-,TRBV7-2,CASSLGMKQTSYNEQFF,TGTGCCAGCAGCTTAGGGATGAAACAAACCTCCTACAATGAGCAGTTCTTC
many,TRBJ1-5,-,TRBV28,CASSRSGVNQPQHF,TGTGCCAGCAGCCGTTCGGGAGTCAATCAGCCCCAGCATTTT
-,TRBJ2-3,-,TRBV28,CASSFSTGASDTQYF,TGTGCCAGCAGTTTTTCTACGGGAGCCTCAGATACGCAGTATTTT
-,TRBJ2-3,-,TRBV11-2,CAGSSSDTQYF,TGTGCCGGCAGCTCCTCAGATACGCAGTATTTT
many,TRBJ2-3,TRBD2,TRBV6-1,CASSQRTSGSLSTDTQYF,TGTGCCAGCAGCCAGAGGACTAGCGGGAGTCTGAGCACAGATACGCAGTATTTT
many,TRBJ2-7,TRBD1,TRBV4-3,CASSQADRAYEQYF,TGCGCCAGCAGCCAAGCTGACAGGGCCTACGAGCAGTACTTC
many,TRBJ2-3,-,TRBV7-2,CASSMIGLSTDTQYF,TGTGCCAGCAGTATGATAGGGTTGAGCACAGATACGCAGTATTTT
few,TRBJ2-7,-,TRBV27,CASSLSPDPSYEQYF,TGTGCCAGCAGTTTGTCCCCCGACCCCTCCTACGAGCAGTACTTC
-,TRBJ2-2,TRBD2,TRBV20-1,CCAIQGSGIITGELFF,TGCTGCGCTATTCAGGGTAGCGGGATAATTACCGGGGAGCTGTTTTTT
few,TRBJ2-1,-,TRBV29-1,CSVRGLSYNEQFF,TGCAGCGTCAGAGGACTATCCTACAATGAGCAGTTCTTC
few,TRBJ2-7,-,TRBV7-9,CASSLGHGGLSYEQYF,TGTGCCAGCAGCTTAGGCCATGGGGGGCTCTCCTACGAGCAGTACTTC
-,TRBJ2-7,-,TRBV20-1,CSALPGLNSYEQYF,TGCAGTGCTCTTCCCGGACTTAACTCCTACGAGCAGTACTTC
many,TRBJ2-5,-,TRBV12-3/TRBV12-4,CASSFGGQETQYF,TGTGCCAGCAGTTTTGGGGGGCAAGAGACCCAGTACTTC
many,TRBJ2-2,-,TRBV4-3,CASSPGGRPFTGELFF,TGCGCCAGCAGCCCAGGGGGGAGACCCTTTACCGGGGAGCTGTTTTTT
few,TRBJ2-7,-,TRBV7-2,CASSLSGTTYEQYF,TGTGCCAGCAGCTTATCAGGGACGACCTACGAGCAGTACTTC
-,TRBJ2-7,-,TRBV11-2,CASSALGGGDEQYF,TGTGCCAGCAGCGCATTAGGTGGAGGGGACGAGCAGTACTTC
many,TRBJ2-1,-,TRBV7-2,CASSLTGSFPYNEQFF,TGTGCCAGCAGCTTAACAGGGTCATTCCCCTACAATGAGCAGTTCTTC